A selection of T cell receptor beta chains follows, all from one sample in a study of T cell responses to AZD1222 COVID-19 vaccine. Libraries were prepared by immunoSEQ multiplex PCR; TCRdb keeps only in-frame clonotypes and omits some of them. The sample has about 140,000 clones, 90% to 95% seen once. This specimen consisted of peripheral blood, obtained 28 days after the second AZD1222 dose. The receptors come from an adult who received the AZD1222 COVID-19 vaccine. CDR3s include the opening cysteine and the closing phenylalanine or tryptophan. The order of the fields is J gene, clone size, V gene, D gene, CDR3 protein, CDR3 DNA. D genes are given only for firm matches. Clone size appears in some rows only: once, few, many, or a class for an expanded clone.

j_call: TRBJ2-2; clone_size: once; v_call: TRBV6-5; d_call: -; cdr3_aa: CASSYNRAVPGELFF; cdr3_nt: TGTGCCAGCAGTTATAACAGGGCGGTCCCCGGGGAGCTGTTTTTT
j_call: TRBJ2-5; clone_size: -; v_call: TRBV6-1; d_call: -; cdr3_aa: CASSEDWRGKTQYF; cdr3_nt: TGTGCCAGCAGTGAAGACTGGAGGGGAAAGACCCAGTACTTC
j_call: TRBJ1-1; clone_size: -; v_call: TRBV10-2; d_call: -; cdr3_aa: CASSSPVLNTEAFF; cdr3_nt: TGCGCCAGCAGTTCCCCAGTACTGAACACTGAAGCTTTCTTT
j_call: TRBJ1-2; clone_size: -; v_call: TRBV28; d_call: TRBD1; cdr3_aa: CASSPSLRQGSYTF; cdr3_nt: TGTGCCAGCAGCCCGTCCCTCCGACAGGGTAGCTACACCTTC
j_call: TRBJ1-1; clone_size: -; v_call: TRBV7-8; d_call: -; cdr3_aa: CASNTRGRRVAEAFF; cdr3_nt: TGTGCCAGCAATACTAGGGGGAGGAGGGTTGCTGAAGCTTTCTTT
j_call: TRBJ2-7; clone_size: once; v_call: TRBV5-4; d_call: TRBD1; cdr3_aa: CASSLGQGKTYEQYF; cdr3_nt: TGTGCCAGCAGCTTGGGACAGGGGAAGACCTACGAGCAGTACTTC
j_call: TRBJ1-2; clone_size: -; v_call: TRBV15; d_call: -; cdr3_aa: CATSRNREGPYGYTF; cdr3_nt: TGTGCCACCAGCAGGAATCGAGAGGGACCGTATGGCTACACCTTC
j_call: TRBJ1-6; clone_size: -; v_call: TRBV11-2; d_call: -; cdr3_aa: CASSPGGADNSPLHF; cdr3_nt: TGTGCCAGCAGCCCCGGGGGCGCCGATAATTCACCCCTCCACTTT
j_call: TRBJ2-7; clone_size: -; v_call: TRBV14; d_call: -; cdr3_aa: CASSQAGFEQYF; cdr3_nt: TGTGCCAGCAGCCAAGCAGGGTTCGAGCAGTACTTC
j_call: TRBJ2-3; clone_size: -; v_call: TRBV10-3; d_call: -; cdr3_aa: CAIKSLSLGTDTQYF; cdr3_nt: TGTGCCATCAAATCACTGTCGTTAGGGACAGATACGCAGTATTTT
j_call: TRBJ1-6; clone_size: -; v_call: TRBV27; d_call: TRBD1; cdr3_aa: CASSSYRGNNSPLHF; cdr3_nt: TGTGCCAGCAGCTCTTACAGGGGAAATAATTCACCCCTCCACTTT